What follows are 3 T cell receptor beta chains derived from one specimen sequenced in a study of T cells after yellow fever vaccination. TCRdb re-called the 5' RACE reads with MiXCR, one entry per CDR3 protein. The table records 65,000 to 90,000 distinct CDR3 sequences, about 14% of them present only once. The starting material was CD8+ T cells not binding an NS4B(214-222) dextramer, sorted from PBMCs, obtained less than 25 days after the first yellow fever vaccination. The receptors come from a man younger than 30 who received the YFV17D yellow fever vaccine.

Many counts were recorded for this clonotype. The chain links TRBV6-1 to TRBJ1-1; 7 nucleotides align to TRBD1. The CDR3 totals 13 residues. J gave up 4 bases and V 9 bases, and 8 bases lay outside the gene matches. Germline values: CDR1 MNHNS, CDR2 SASEGT. CDR3 in DNA: TGTGCCAGTCGACAGGGTTTTGGCACTGAAGCTTTCTTT. The encoded protein is CASRQGFGTEAFF.

The J gene is TRBJ2-1, the V gene TRBV6-2 or TRBV6-3, with D uncertain. Germline assignment: CDR1 MNHEY and CDR2 SVGEGT. V lost 4 bases and J 2 bases, leaving 12 bases between the germline ends. This CDR3 is built from 15 residues. The CDR3, as DNA: TGTGCCAGCAGTTTTTCGGGTAGCCCCTACAATGAGCAGTTCTTC. Amino acid sequence: CASSFSGSPYNEQFF.

The genes are TRBV7-9 and TRBJ1-5; the match to TRBD1 covers 7 bases. V shed 1 base and J 11 bases; nucleotides not matched to a gene: 2. CDR3 length: 12 amino acids. CDR1 is SEHNR and CDR2 is FQNEAQ in the germline V gene (reference sequence). The CDR3 DNA sequence: TGTGCCAGCAGCTTAGTTCAGGGGGCCCAGCATTTT. Translated, it gives CASSLVQGAQHF.